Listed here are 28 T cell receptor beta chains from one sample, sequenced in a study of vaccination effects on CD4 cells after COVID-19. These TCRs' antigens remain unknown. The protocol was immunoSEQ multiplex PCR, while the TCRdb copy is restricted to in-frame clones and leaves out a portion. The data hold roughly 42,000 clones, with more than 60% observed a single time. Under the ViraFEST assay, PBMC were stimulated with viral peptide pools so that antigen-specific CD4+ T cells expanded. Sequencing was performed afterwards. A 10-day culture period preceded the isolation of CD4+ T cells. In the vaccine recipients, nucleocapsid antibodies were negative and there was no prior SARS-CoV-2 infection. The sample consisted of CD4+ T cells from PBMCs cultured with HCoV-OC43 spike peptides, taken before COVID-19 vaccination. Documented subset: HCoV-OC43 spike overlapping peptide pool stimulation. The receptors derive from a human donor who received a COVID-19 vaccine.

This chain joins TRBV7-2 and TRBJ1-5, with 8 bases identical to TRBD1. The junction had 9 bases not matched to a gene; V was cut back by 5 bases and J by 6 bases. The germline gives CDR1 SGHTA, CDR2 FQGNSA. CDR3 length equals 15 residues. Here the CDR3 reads CASSPVTGAFQPQHF. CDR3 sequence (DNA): TGTGCCAGCAGCCCCGTGACAGGGGCTTTTCAGCCCCAGCATTTT.

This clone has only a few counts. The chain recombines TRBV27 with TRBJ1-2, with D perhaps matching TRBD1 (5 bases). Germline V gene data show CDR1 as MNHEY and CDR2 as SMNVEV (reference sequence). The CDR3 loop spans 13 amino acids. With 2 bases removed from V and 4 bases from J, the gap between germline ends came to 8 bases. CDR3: CASSLRRGYGYTF. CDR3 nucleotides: TGTGCCAGCAGTTTACGAAGGGGCTATGGCTACACCTTC.

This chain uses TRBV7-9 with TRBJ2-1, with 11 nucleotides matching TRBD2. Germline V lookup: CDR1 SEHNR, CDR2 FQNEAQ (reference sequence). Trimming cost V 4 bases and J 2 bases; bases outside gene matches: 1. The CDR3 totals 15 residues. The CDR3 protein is CASSSLAGAYNEQFF. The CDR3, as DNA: TGTGCCAGCAGCTCACTAGCGGGAGCCTACAATGAGCAGTTCTTC.

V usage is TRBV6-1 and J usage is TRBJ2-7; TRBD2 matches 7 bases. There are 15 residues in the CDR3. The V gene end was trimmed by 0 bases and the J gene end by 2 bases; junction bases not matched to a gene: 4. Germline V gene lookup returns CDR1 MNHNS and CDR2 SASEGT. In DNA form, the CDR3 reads TGTGCCAGCAGTGAAGCATCTAGCGGTCCCTACGAGCAGTACTTC. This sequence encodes CASSEASSGPYEQYF.

The CDR3 loop is CASSGAGGVYEQYF. The CDR3, as DNA: TGTGCCAGCAGTGGGGCAGGGGGCGTCTACGAGCAGTACTTC. This chain links TRBV6-6 with TRBJ2-7; 8 bases match TRBD1. The CDR3 sequence is 14 residues long. Unmatched junction bases numbered 6, after V lost 5 bases and J lost 3 bases. The germline V gene encodes CDR1 MNHNY and CDR2 SVGAGI (reference sequence).

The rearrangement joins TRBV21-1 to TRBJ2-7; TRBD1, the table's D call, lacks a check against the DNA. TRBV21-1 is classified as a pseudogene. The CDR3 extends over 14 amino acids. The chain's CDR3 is CASSKTQGANEQYF. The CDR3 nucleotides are TGTGCCAGCAGCAAGACCCAGGGGGCGAACGAGCAGTACTTC.

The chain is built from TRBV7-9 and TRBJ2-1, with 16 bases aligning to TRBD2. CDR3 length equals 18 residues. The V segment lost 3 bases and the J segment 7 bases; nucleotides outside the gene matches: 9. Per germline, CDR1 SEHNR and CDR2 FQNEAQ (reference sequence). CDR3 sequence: CASSLGTSGRVWGNEQFF. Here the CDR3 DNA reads TGTGCCAGCAGCTTGGGGACTAGCGGGAGGGTCTGGGGGAATGAGCAGTTCTTC. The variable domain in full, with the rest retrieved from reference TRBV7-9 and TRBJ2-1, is DTGVSQNPRHKITKRGQNVTFRCDPISEHNRLYWYRQTLGQGPEFLTYFQNEAQLEKSRLLSDRFSAERPKGSFSTLEIQRTEQGDSAMYLCASSLGTSGRVWGNEQFFGPGTRLTVL.

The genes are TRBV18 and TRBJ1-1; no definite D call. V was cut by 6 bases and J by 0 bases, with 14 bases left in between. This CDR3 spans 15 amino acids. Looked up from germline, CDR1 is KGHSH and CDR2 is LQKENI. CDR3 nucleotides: TGTGCCAGCTCGCCCTATATGACGCTGAACACTGAAGCTTTCTTT. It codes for CASSPYMTLNTEAFF.

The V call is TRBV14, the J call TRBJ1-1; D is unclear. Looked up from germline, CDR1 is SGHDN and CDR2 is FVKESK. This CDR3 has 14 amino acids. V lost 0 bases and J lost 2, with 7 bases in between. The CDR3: CASSQETRNTEAFF. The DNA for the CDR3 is TGTGCCAGCAGCCAAGAGACCCGAAACACTGAAGCTTTCTTT.

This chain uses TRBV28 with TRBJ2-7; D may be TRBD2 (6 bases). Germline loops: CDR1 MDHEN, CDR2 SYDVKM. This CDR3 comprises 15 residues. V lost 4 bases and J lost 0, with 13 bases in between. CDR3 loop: CASSSGTGSSYEQYF. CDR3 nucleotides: TGTGCCAGCAGTTCCGGGACTGGGAGCTCCTACGAGCAGTACTTC.

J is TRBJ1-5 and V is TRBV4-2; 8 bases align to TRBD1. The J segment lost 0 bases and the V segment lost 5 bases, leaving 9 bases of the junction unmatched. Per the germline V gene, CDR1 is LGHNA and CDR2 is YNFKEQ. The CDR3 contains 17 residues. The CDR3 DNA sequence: TGTGCCAGCAGCATGGGACAGGCTGGGGATAGCAATCAGCCCCAGCATTTT. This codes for CASSMGQAGDSNQPQHF.

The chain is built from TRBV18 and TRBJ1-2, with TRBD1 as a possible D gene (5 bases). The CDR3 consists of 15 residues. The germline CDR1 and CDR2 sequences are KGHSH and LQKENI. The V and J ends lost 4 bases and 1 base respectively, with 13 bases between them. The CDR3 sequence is CASSLNWDGNYGYTF. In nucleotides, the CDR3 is TGTGCCAGCTCACTAAATTGGGACGGTAACTATGGCTACACCTTC.

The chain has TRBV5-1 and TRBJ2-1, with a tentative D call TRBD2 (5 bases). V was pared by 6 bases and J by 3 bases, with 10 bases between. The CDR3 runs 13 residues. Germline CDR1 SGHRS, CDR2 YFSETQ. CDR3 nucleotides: TGCGCCAGCACCCAACTAGGCTACAATGAGCAGTTCTTC. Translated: CASTQLGYNEQFF.

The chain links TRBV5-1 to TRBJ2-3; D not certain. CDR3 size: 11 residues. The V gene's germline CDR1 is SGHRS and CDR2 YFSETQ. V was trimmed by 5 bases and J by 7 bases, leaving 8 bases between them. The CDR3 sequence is CASRKDHTQYF. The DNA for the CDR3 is TGCGCCAGCAGGAAGGATCATACGCAGTATTTT.

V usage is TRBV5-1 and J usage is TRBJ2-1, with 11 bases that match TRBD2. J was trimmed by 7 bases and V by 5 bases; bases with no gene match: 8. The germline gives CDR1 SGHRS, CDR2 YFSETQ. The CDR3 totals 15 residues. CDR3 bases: TGCGCCAGCAGTCCACTAGCGGGAGAAGGAAATGAGCAGTTCTTC. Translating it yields CASSPLAGEGNEQFF. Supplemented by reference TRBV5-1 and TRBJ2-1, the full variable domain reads KAGVTQTPRYLIKTRGQQVTLSCSPISGHRSVSWYQQTPGQGLQFLFEYFSETQRNKGNFPGRFSGRQFSNSRSEMNVSTLELGDSALYLCASSPLAGEGNEQFFGPGTRLTVL.

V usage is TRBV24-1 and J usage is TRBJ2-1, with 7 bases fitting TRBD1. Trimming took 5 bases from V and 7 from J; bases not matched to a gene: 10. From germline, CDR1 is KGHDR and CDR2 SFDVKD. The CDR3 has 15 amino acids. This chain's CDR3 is CATSGGRGMRNEQFF. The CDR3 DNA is TGTGCCACCAGTGGGGGCAGGGGGATGAGGAATGAGCAGTTCTTC.

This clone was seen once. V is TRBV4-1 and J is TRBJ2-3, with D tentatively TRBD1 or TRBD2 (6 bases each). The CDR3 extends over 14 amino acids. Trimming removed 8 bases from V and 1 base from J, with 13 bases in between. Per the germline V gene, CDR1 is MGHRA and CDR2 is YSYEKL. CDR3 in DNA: TGCGCCAGCCGGGGGCTAGCCGGCACAGATACGCAGTATTTT. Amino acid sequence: CASRGLAGTDTQYF.

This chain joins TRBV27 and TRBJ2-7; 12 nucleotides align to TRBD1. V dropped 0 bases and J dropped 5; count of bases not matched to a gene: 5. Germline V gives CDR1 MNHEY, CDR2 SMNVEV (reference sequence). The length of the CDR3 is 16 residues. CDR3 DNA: TGTGCCAGCAGTTTATCCACCGGGACAGGGGGCAACGAGCAGTACTTC. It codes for CASSLSTGTGGNEQYF.

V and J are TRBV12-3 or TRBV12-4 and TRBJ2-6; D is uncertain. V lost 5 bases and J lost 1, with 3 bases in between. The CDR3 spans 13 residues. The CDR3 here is CASSPSGANVLTF. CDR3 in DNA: TGTGCCAGCAGTCCATCTGGGGCCAACGTCCTGACTTTC.

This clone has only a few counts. CDR3 protein: CASRDGSGGEYGYTF. CDR3 nucleotide sequence: TGTGCCAGTAGGGATGGGTCTGGAGGCGAGTATGGCTACACCTTC. The V gene is TRBV19, the J gene TRBJ1-2; D remains unclear. This CDR3 has 15 residues. Trimming pared 6 bases from V and 5 bases from J, leaving 19 bases between. The germline V gene encodes CDR1 LNHDA and CDR2 SQIVND (reference sequence).

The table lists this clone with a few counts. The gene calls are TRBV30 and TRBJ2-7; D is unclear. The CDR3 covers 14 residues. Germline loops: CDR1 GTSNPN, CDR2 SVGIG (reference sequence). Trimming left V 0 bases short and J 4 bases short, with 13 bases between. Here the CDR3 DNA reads TGTGCCTGGAGTGTACTACACAGCAAATACGAGCAGTACTTC. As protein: CAWSVLHSKYEQYF.

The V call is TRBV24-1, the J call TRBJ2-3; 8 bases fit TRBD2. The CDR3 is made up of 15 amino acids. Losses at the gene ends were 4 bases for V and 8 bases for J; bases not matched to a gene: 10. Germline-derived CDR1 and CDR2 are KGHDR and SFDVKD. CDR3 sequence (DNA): TGTGCCACCAGTGAATCGGGAGGGTTGGAGGTTACGCAGTATTTT. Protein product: CATSESGGLEVTQYF.

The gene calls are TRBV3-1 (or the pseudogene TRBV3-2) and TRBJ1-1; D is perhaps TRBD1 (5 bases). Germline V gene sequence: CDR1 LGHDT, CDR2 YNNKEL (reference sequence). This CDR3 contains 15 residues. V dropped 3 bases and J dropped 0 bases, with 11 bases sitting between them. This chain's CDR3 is CASSHLGALNTEAFF. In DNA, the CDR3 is TGTGCCAGCAGCCATCTTGGGGCCTTGAACACTGAAGCTTTCTTT.

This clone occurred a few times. Written as DNA, the CDR3 is TGTGCCAGCAGCGAGGGGAGGGGTGGTGGAAACACCATATATTTT. It specifies CASSEGRGGGNTIYF. The rearrangement joins TRBV7-2 to TRBJ1-3, with D maybe TRBD1 (5 bases). Trimming took 5 bases from V and 3 from J, leaving 14 bases between them. CDR3 length: 15 amino acids. CDR1 SGHTA and CDR2 FQGNSA come from the germline V gene.

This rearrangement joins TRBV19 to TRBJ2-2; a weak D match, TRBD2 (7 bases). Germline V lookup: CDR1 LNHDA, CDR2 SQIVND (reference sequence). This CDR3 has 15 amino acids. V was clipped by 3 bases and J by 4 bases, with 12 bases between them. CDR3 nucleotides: TGTGCCAGTAGTATTGGGGGGGCGGTCACCGGGGAGCTGTTTTTT. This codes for CASSIGGAVTGELFF.

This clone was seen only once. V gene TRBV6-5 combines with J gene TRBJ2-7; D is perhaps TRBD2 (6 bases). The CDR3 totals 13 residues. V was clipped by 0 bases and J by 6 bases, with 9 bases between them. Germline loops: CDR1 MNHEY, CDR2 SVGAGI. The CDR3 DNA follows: TGTGCCAGCAGTTACTCGGCGGGGTTCGAGCAGTACTTC. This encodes CASSYSAGFEQYF.

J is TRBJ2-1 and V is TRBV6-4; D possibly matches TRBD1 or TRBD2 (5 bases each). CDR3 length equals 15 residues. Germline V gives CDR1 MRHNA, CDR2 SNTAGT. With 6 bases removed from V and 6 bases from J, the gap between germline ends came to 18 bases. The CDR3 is CASSLSSRDLNEQFF. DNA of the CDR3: TGTGCCAGCAGCCTTAGTAGTAGGGACCTCAATGAGCAGTTCTTC.

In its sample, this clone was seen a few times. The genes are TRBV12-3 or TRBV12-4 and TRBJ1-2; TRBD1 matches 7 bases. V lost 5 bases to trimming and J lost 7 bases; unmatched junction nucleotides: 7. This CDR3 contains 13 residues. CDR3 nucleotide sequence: TGTGCCAGCAGTCAGACAGGGCGCTCTGGCTACACCTTC. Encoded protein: CASSQTGRSGYTF.